A single sample gave rise to the 15 T cell receptor beta chains below, sequenced in a study of chemoradiotherapy in HPV16-positive cancers. Measured with immunoSEQ multiplex PCR; TCRdb has only the in-frame clones, and not every one. The table includes about 20,000 clones, around 87% detected once. The sequenced sample was blood, obtained from a patient who underwent chemoradiotherapy. The receptors were sampled from a human donor with HPV-associated anogenital cancer.

The chain employs TRBV10-1 and TRBJ2-7, with D perhaps matching TRBD1 (6 bases). The CDR3 is 13 residues long. Looked up from germline, CDR1 is WNHNN and CDR2 is SYGVQD (reference sequence). Trimming shortened V by 4 bases and J by 2 bases, and 9 bases separated the two germline ends. CDR3 nucleotide sequence: TGCGCCAGCAGTGTTGACAGGACCTACGAGCAGTACTTC. This encodes CASSVDRTYEQYF.

This clone came up a few times. The rearrangement links TRBV12-5 to TRBJ2-7, with 10 bases lining up with TRBD2. The CDR3 contains 17 residues. CDR1 is LGHNT, CDR2 FRNRAP, per germline. J was trimmed by 4 bases and V by 0 bases; bases with no gene match: 9. CDR3 DNA: TGTGCTAGTGGTTTGGTACTGACGGGACTAGCGCCTTACGAGCAGTACTTC. Its protein product is CASGLVLTGLAPYEQYF.

This chain uses TRBV5-1 with TRBJ2-1; perhaps TRBD2 as D (7 bases). The CDR3 spans 15 residues. Germline-derived CDR1 and CDR2 are SGHRS and YFSETQ. V shed 4 bases and J shed 6 bases, with 17 bases lying between them. The DNA of the CDR3 is TGCGCCAGCAGCCCGGAAGGCGGGGGCAGCAATGAGCAGTTCTTC. Its protein product is CASSPEGGGSNEQFF.

This chain uses TRBV5-4 with TRBJ1-2, with D maybe TRBD1 (5 bases). The CDR3 totals 13 residues. Germline CDR1 and CDR2: SGHNT and YYREEE (reference sequence). With 1 base removed from V and 8 bases from J, the gap between germline ends came to 12 bases. In DNA form, the CDR3 reads TGTGCCAGCAGCTTGAGCGAGGGGCGCGGCTACACCTTC. Protein: CASSLSEGRGYTF.

This clone was detected only once. The rearrangement links TRBV11-3 to TRBJ2-7, with 10 nucleotides matching TRBD2. The CDR3 loop spans 15 amino acids. CDR1 SGHNT and CDR2 YENEEA come from the germline V gene. The trim removed 9 bases at V and 2 bases at J, leaving 10 bases unmatched. The CDR3 DNA reads TGTGCCAGTGGCCCGGGACTAGCGACTCCCTACGAGCAGTACTTC. This codes for CASGPGLATPYEQYF.

V gene TRBV11-2 combines with J gene TRBJ2-2; 9 bases agree with TRBD2. The ends lost 5 bases at V and 1 base at J; junction bases unmatched: 2. The germline CDR1 and CDR2 sequences are SGHAT and FQNNGV. The CDR3 runs to 15 residues. CDR3 loop: CASSKTSGNTGELFF. The CDR3 DNA reads TGTGCCAGCAGCAAGACTAGCGGGAACACCGGGGAGCTGTTTTTT.

The rearrangement joins TRBV18 to TRBJ2-1; D gene unclear. Deletions cut 4 bases from V and 6 bases from J, with 10 bases between. CDR1 and CDR2 from the germline V gene are KGHSH and LQKENI. The CDR3 is made up of 13 amino acids. The CDR3 DNA follows: TGTGCCAGCTCACTTACTCCCTCCAATGAGCAGTTCTTC. Translation gives CASSLTPSNEQFF.

J is TRBJ1-1 and V is TRBV7-2; D gene uncertain. The CDR3 is 16 residues long. CDR1 is SGHTA, CDR2 FQGNSA, per germline. V was pared by 5 bases and J by 3 bases, with 19 bases between. The CDR3 loop is CASSREAGPGYTEAFF. The CDR3 region has the DNA TGTGCCAGCAGCCGGGAGGCAGGCCCTGGATACACTGAAGCTTTCTTT.

This clone was counted between two and nine times. The chain couples TRBV2 to TRBJ1-2; 8 bases map to TRBD1. CDR1 is SNHLY and CDR2 is FYNNEI in the germline V gene. There are 10 residues in the CDR3. V trimming: 7 bases; J trimming: 14 bases; junction bases outside the gene matches: 6. The CDR3 loop reads CASNDRGSTF. CDR3 in DNA: TGTGCCAGCAACGACAGGGGCTCAACCTTC.

This clone was counted a few times. The chain couples TRBV9 to TRBJ1-6; D not certain. This CDR3 spans 15 amino acids. Looked up from germline, CDR1 is SGDLS and CDR2 is YYNGEE. V gave up 0 bases and J gave up 4 bases, with 8 bases separating them. DNA of the CDR3: TGTGCCAGCAGCGTAGCCCCGAATTATAATTCACCCCTCCACTTT. This gives the protein CASSVAPNYNSPLHF.

The V gene is TRBV15, the J gene TRBJ1-2; no clear D. This CDR3 region has 12 residues. Trimming took 1 base from V and 6 from J, leaving 6 bases between them. Germline loops: CDR1 LNHNV, CDR2 YYDKDF (reference sequence). CDR3 residues: CATSRATDGYTF. DNA of the CDR3: TGTGCCACCAGCAGAGCGACGGATGGCTACACCTTC.

This clone was counted a few times. J is TRBJ2-2 and V is TRBV5-1; perhaps TRBD2 as D (5 bases). The germline gives CDR1 SGHRS, CDR2 YFSETQ. Between the trimmed V and J ends, which lost 6 bases and 0 bases, there was a span of 12 bases. This CDR3 has 15 residues. The CDR3: CASIRGSANTGELFF. CDR3 bases: TGCGCCAGCATTCGAGGGTCCGCGAACACCGGGGAGCTGTTTTTT. The whole variable domain, remainder taken from reference TRBV5-1 and TRBJ2-2, is KAGVTQTPRYLIKTRGQQVTLSCSPISGHRSVSWYQQTPGQGLQFLFEYFSETQRNKGNFPGRFSGRQFSNSRSEMNVSTLELGDSALYLCASIRGSANTGELFFGEGSRLTVL.

This clone showed up just a few times. The chain links TRBV7-2 to TRBJ1-6, with 7 bases aligning to TRBD1. Germline CDR1 is SGHTA and CDR2 is FQGNSA. The ends lost 5 bases at V and 11 bases at J; junction bases unmatched: 12. The CDR3 consists of 15 residues. CDR3 sequence reads: CASSLTGTDSTPLHF. CDR3 DNA sequence: TGTGCCAGCAGCCTCACCGGGACAGATAGTACACCCCTCCACTTT.

This chain uses TRBV15 with TRBJ1-5, with no clear D. V lost 0 bases and J lost 2, with 14 bases in between. The CDR3 has 17 residues. Germline loops: CDR1 LNHNV, CDR2 YYDKDF (reference sequence). CDR3 DNA sequence: TGTGCCACCAGCAGAGATGGTTTGGGCAGCCGCAATCAGCCCCAGCATTTT. As protein: CATSRDGLGSRNQPQHF.

CDR3: CASSHRGQSYNEQFF. The CDR3 bases are TGTGCCAGCAGCCATAGGGGACAGTCCTACAATGAGCAGTTCTTC. J is TRBJ2-1 and V is TRBV7-9; 7 bases align to TRBD1. Germline values: CDR1 SEHNR, CDR2 FQNEAQ (reference sequence). V lost 5 bases and J lost 1; bases outside the gene matches: 5. The CDR3 is 15 residues long.